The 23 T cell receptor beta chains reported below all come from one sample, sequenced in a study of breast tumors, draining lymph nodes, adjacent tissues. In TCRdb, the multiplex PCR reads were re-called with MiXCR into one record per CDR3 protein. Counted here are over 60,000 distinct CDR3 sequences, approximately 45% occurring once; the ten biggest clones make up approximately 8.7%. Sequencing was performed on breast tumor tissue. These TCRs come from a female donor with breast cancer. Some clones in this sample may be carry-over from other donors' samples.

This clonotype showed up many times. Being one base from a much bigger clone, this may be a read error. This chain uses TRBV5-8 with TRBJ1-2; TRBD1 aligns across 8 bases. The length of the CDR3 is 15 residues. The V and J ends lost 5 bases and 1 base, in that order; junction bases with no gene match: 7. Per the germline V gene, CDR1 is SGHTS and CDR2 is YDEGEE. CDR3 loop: CASSLTGALNYGYTF. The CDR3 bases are TGTGCCAGCAGTCTGACAGGGGCCCTTAACTATGGCTACACCTTC. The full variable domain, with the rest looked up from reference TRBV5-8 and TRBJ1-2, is EAGVTQSPTHLIKTRGQQATLRCSPISGHTSVYWYQQALGLGLQFLLWYDEGEERNRGNFPPRFSGRQFPNYSSELNVNALELEDSALYLCASSLTGALNYGYTFGSGTRLTVV.

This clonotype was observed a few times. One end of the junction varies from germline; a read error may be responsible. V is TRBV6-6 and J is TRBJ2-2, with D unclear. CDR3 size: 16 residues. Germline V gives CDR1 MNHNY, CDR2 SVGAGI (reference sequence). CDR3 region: CASSHSIGGNTGELFF. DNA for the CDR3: TGTGCCAGCAGTCACTCGATAGGTGGGAACACCGGGGAGCTGTTTTTT.

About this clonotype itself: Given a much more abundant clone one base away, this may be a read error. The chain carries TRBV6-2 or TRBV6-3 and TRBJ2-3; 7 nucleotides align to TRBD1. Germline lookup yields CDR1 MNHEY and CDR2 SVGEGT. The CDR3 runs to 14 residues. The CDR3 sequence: CASSSTGTADTRYF. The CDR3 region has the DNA TGTGCCAGCAGTTCGACAGGGACCGCAGATACGCGGTATTTT.

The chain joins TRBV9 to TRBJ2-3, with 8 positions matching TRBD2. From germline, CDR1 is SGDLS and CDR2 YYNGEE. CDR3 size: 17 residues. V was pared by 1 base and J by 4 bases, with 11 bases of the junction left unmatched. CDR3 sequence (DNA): TGTGCCAGCAGCGTACGGGGAGGGCGGGAGGACCCAGATACGCAGTATTTT. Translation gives CASSVRGGREDPDTQYF.

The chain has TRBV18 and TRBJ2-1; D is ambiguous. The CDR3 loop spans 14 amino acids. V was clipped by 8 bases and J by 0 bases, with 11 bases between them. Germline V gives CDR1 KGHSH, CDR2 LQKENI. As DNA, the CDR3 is TGTGCCAGCCTGAGCGTTAGCTCCTACAATGAGCAGTTCTTC. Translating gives CASLSVSSYNEQFF.

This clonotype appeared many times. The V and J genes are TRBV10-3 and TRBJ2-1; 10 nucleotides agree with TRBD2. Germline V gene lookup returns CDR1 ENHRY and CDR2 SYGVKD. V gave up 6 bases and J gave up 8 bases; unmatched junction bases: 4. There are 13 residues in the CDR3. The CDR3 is CAIRASGGDEQFF. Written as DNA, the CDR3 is TGTGCCATCAGGGCTAGCGGGGGTGATGAGCAGTTCTTC.

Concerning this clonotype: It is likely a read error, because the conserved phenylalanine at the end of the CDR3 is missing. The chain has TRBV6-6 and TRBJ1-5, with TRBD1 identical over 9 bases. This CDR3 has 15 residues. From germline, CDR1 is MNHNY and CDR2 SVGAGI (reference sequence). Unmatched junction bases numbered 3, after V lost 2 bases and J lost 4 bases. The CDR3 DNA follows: TGTGCCAGCAGTTACCCCGGACAGGGGAATCAGCCCCAGCATATT. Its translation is CASSYPGQGNQPQHI.

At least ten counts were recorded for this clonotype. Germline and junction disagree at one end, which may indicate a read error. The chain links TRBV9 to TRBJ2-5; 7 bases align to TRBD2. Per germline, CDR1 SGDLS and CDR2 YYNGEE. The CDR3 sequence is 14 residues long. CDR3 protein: CASSARTRQETQSF. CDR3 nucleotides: TGTGCCAGCAGCGCACGGACTAGACAAGAGACCCAGTCCTTC.

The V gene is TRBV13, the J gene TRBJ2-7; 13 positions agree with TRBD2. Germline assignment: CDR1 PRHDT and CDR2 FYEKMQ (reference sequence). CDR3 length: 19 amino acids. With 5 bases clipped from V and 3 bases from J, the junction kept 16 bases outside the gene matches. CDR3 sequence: CASSEEGVGTSGTLYEQYF. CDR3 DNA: TGTGCCAGCAGCGAAGAGGGGGTTGGGACTAGCGGGACTCTCTACGAGCAGTACTTC.

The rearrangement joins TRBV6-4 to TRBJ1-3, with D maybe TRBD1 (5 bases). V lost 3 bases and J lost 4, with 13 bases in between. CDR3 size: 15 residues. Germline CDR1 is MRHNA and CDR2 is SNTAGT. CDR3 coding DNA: TGTGCCAGCAGTGAGGGACTGGATCTAGGAAACACCATATATTTT. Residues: CASSEGLDLGNTIYF.

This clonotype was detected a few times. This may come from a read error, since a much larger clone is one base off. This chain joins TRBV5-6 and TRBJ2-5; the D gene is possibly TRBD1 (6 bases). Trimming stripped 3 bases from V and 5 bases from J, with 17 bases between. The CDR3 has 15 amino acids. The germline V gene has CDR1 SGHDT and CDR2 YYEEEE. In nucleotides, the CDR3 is TGTGCCAGCAGCTCGAGGACAGCGCCACGGGAGACCCAGTACTTC. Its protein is CASSSRTAPRETQYF.

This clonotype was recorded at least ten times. Written as DNA, the CDR3 is TGTGCCAGCAGCAAGAATAATTCACCCCTCCACTTT. Amino acids: CASSKNNSPLHF. The rearrangement joins TRBV9 to TRBJ1-6, with no clear D. This CDR3 is 12 amino acids long. Germline lookup yields CDR1 SGDLS and CDR2 YYNGEE. Trimming cost V 4 bases and J 5 bases, with 4 bases left between them.

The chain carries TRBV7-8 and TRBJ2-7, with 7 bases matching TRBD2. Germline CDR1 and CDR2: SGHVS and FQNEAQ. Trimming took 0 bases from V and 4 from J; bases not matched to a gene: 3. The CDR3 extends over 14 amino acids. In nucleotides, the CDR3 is TGTGCCAGCAGCTTAGCGGGAGGGAGTTACGAGCAGTACTTC. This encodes CASSLAGGSYEQYF.

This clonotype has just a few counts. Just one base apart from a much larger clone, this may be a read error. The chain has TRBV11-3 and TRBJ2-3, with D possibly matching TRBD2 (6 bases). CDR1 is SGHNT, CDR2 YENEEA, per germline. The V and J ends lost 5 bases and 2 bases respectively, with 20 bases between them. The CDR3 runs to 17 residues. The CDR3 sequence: CASSLPASAGYTDTQYF. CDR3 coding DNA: TGTGCCAGCAGCCTCCCCGCTAGCGCGGGGTACACAGATACGCAGTATTTT.

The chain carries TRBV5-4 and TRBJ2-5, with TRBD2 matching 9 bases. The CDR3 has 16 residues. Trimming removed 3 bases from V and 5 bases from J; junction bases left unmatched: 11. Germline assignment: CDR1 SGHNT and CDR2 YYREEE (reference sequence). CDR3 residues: CASSSLFSGGGETQYF. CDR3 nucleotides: TGTGCCAGCAGCTCTCTTTTTAGCGGGGGTGGGGAGACCCAGTACTTC.

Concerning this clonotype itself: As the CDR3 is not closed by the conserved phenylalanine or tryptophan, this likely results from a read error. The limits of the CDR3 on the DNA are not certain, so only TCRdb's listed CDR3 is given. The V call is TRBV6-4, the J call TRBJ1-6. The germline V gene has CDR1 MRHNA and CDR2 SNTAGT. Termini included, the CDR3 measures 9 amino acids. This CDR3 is CASSEELNY.

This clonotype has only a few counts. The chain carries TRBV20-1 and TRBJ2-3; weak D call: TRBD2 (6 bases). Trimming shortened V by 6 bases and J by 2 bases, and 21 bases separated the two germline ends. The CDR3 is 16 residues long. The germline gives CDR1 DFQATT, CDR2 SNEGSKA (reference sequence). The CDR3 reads CSATSPAAGITDTQYF. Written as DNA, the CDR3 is TGCAGTGCCACCAGCCCTGCGGCGGGGATCACAGATACGCAGTATTTT.

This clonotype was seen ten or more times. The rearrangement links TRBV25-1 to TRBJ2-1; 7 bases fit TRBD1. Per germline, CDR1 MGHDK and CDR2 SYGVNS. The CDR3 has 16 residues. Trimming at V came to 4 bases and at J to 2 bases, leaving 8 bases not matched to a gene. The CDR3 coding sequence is TGTGCCAGCAGTGGTTACAGGGGAAGCACCTACAATGAGCAGTTCTTC. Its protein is CASSGYRGSTYNEQFF.

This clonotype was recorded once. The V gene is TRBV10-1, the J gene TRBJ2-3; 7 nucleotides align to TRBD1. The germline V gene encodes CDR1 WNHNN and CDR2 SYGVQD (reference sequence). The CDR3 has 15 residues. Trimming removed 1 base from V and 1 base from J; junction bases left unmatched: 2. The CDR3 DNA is TGCGCCAGCAGTGAGTTCCAGGGGGGCACAGATACGCAGTATTTT. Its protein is CASSEFQGGTDTQYF.

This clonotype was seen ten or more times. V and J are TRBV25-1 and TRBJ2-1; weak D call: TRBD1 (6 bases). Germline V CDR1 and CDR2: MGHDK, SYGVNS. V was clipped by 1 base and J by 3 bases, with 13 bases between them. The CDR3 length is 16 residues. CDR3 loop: CASSEFRGLFYNEQFF. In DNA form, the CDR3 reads TGTGCCAGCAGTGAATTCAGGGGTTTGTTCTACAATGAGCAGTTCTTC.

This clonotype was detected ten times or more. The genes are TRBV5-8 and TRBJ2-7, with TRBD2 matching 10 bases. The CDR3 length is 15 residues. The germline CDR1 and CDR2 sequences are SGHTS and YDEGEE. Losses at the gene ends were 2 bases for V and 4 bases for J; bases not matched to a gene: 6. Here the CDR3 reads CASSFRSSGSYEQYF. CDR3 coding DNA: TGTGCCAGCAGCTTCCGGTCTAGCGGGAGTTACGAGCAGTACTTC.

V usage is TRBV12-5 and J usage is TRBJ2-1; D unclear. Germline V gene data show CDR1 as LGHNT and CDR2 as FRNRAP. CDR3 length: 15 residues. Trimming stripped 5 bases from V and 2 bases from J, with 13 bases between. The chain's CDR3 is CASGTPRAPYNEQFF. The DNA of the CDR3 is TGTGCTAGTGGTACCCCCCGGGCCCCCTACAATGAGCAGTTCTTC. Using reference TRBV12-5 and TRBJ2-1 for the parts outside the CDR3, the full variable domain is DARVTQTPRHKVTEMGQEVTMRCQPILGHNTVFWYRQTMMQGLELLAYFRNRAPLDDSGMPKDRFSAEMPDATLATLKIQPSEPRDSAVYFCASGTPRAPYNEQFFGPGTRLTVL.

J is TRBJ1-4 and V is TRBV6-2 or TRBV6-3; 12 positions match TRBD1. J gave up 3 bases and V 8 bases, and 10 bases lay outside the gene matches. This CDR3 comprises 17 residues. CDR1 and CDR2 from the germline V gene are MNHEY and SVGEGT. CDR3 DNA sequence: TGTGCCAGCCGGTTCGGGACAGGGGGCGAAGCTAATGAAAAACTGTTTTTT. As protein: CASRFGTGGEANEKLFF.